Listed here are 32 T cell receptor beta chains from one sample, sequenced in a study of CD8+ T cells in alopecia areata. As to treatment: oral pan-JAK inhibitor, 5-10 mg twice daily. Once RNA had been extracted, it was reverse transcribed into cDNA to act as the sequencing template. The repertoire was sequenced with immunoSEQ multiplex PCR; TCRdb's copy has only in-frame clones and lacks some. The data hold about 210,000 clones, with approximately 72% observed a single time. Sample: CD4+ T cells sorted from blood, taken at approximately week 44, from a patient treated with tofacitinib. The receptors stem from a human donor with alopecia areata.

The CDR3 protein is CASSTGVSQPQHF. CDR3 bases: TGTGCCAGCAGCACAGGGGTCAGTCAGCCCCAGCATTTT. J is TRBJ1-5 and V is TRBV5-6; TRBD1 agrees at 7 bases. V lost 4 bases and J lost 6; bases outside the gene matches: 4. The germline CDR1 and CDR2 sequences are SGHDT and YYEEEE. The CDR3 spans 13 residues.

The J gene is TRBJ1-2, the V gene TRBV10-3; 7 bases are a match to TRBD1. This CDR3 is built from 11 residues. V shed 8 bases and J 4 bases; nucleotides not matched to a gene: 1. Germline lookup yields CDR1 ENHRY and CDR2 SYGVKD. In DNA, the CDR3 is TGTGCCATCGGGGACAGCTATGGCTACACCTTC. Protein sequence: CAIGDSYGYTF.

The chain couples TRBV29-1 to TRBJ2-5; D remains ambiguous. The germline V gene has CDR1 SQVTM and CDR2 ANQGSEA. Trimming pared 3 bases from V and 0 bases from J, leaving 8 bases between. The CDR3 contains 13 residues. The CDR3 protein is CSVDLAYQETQYF. In DNA, the CDR3 is TGCAGCGTTGACTTAGCATACCAAGAGACCCAGTACTTC.

This clone has a single count. The chain carries TRBV29-1 and TRBJ2-1; either TRBD1 or TRBD2 may fit D (5 bases each). Looked up from germline, CDR1 is SQVTM and CDR2 is ANQGSEA. Trimming stripped 8 bases from V and 5 bases from J, with 19 bases between. CDR3 size: 14 residues. CDR3 amino acids: CSIQPGPANNEQFF. CDR3 DNA: TGCAGCATACAGCCGGGACCCGCGAACAATGAGCAGTTCTTC.

V is TRBV5-1 and J is TRBJ1-6, with D hard to call. Trimming stripped 4 bases from V and 6 bases from J, with 17 bases between. Per germline, CDR1 SGHRS and CDR2 YFSETQ. The length of the CDR3 is 16 residues. This CDR3 is CASSPEVTDRNSPLHF. In nucleotides, the CDR3 is TGCGCCAGCAGCCCCGAAGTTACAGACCGTAATTCACCCCTCCACTTT.

A few counts support this clone. The V gene is TRBV19, the J gene TRBJ2-2; D gene uncertain. With 6 bases removed from V and 0 bases from J, the gap between germline ends came to 5 bases. CDR3 length: 13 residues. CDR1 is LNHDA and CDR2 is SQIVND in the germline V gene (reference sequence). The CDR3 region is CASREANTGELFF. The CDR3 DNA is TGTGCCAGTAGGGAAGCGAACACCGGGGAGCTGTTTTTT.

Points on this clone: This CDR3 is also generated by other DNA sequences in the sample. The rearrangement uses TRBV25-1 and TRBJ2-7; D remains ambiguous. The germline V and J ends were trimmed by 1 base and 1 base, with 8 bases remaining between them. Germline V gives CDR1 MGHDK, CDR2 SYGVNS. This CDR3 region has 14 residues. The CDR3 loop reads CASSELGSSYEQYF. CDR3 nucleotide sequence: TGTGCCAGCAGTGAATTAGGGTCTTCCTACGAGCAGTACTTC.

The CDR3 is CAWSVLLNEKLFF. Written as DNA, the CDR3 is TGTGCCTGGAGTGTACTCTTGAATGAAAAACTGTTTTTT. This chain connects TRBV30 to TRBJ1-4; D gene uncertain. V dropped 0 bases and J dropped 5 bases, with 7 bases sitting between them. Germline lookup yields CDR1 GTSNPN and CDR2 SVGIG (reference sequence). The CDR3 sequence is 13 residues long.

This clone came up a few times. CDR3 sequence (DNA): TGCAGCTCCGGGTCCTCCCGGGGACGGCTGAACACTGAAGCTTTCTTT. It encodes CSSGSSRGRLNTEAFF. The chain recombines TRBV29-1 with TRBJ1-1, with TRBD1 as a possible D gene (5 bases). CDR3 size: 16 residues. The ends were cut back, 8 bases at V and 0 bases at J, with 22 bases in the middle. Germline loops: CDR1 SQVTM, CDR2 ANQGSEA.

In DNA, the CDR3 is TGTGCCAGCAGCGTAGCGCCATATCAAGAGACCCAGTACTTC. This sequence encodes CASSVAPYQETQYF. The rearrangement links TRBV9 to TRBJ2-5, with D unresolved. CDR1 is SGDLS and CDR2 is YYNGEE in the germline V gene. Deletions cut 0 bases from V and 2 bases from J, with 8 bases between. The CDR3 is made up of 14 amino acids.

The chain recombines TRBV30 with TRBJ2-4; D may be TRBD2 (6 bases). This CDR3 has 16 residues. Germline V gene lookup returns CDR1 GTSNPN and CDR2 SVGIG (reference sequence). Trimming stripped 2 bases from V and 1 base from J, with 15 bases between. The CDR3 loop reads CAWSFGSRGAKNIQYF. The CDR3 coding sequence is TGTGCCTGGAGTTTTGGGAGCCGGGGGGCCAAAAACATTCAGTACTTC.

This clone was detected only a few times. V usage is TRBV5-1 and J usage is TRBJ2-1, with TRBD1 identical over 9 bases. Germline-derived CDR1 and CDR2 are SGHRS and YFSETQ. With V trimmed by 2 bases and J by 6 bases, 6 bases remained unmatched. This CDR3 region has 15 residues. DNA of the CDR3: TGCGCCAGCAGCTTACAGGGGGCGCCCACCAATGAGCAGTTCTTC. The encoded protein is CASSLQGAPTNEQFF.

This clone has just a few counts. The V call is TRBV28, the J call TRBJ2-2; weak D call: TRBD1 (5 bases). The CDR3 consists of 14 residues. V gave up 2 bases and J gave up 4 bases, with 8 bases separating them. Germline lookup yields CDR1 MDHEN and CDR2 SYDVKM. DNA for the CDR3: TGTGCCAGCAGTTTAGGCAGGGTCACCGGGGAGCTGTTTTTT. This codes for CASSLGRVTGELFF.

The CDR3: CASSSDRDSSMVGTQYF. The CDR3 DNA follows: TGTGCCAGCAGCTCGGATAGGGACTCCTCAATGGTTGGGACGCAGTATTTT. The genes are TRBV5-6 and TRBJ2-3; D might be TRBD2 (6 bases). The CDR3 covers 17 residues. Trimming shortened V by 3 bases and J by 9 bases, and 26 bases separated the two germline ends. Germline-derived CDR1 and CDR2 are SGHDT and YYEEEE.

The chain couples TRBV27 to TRBJ2-7; tentative D call: TRBD1 (6 bases). The length of the CDR3 is 15 residues. Germline CDR1 is MNHEY and CDR2 is SMNVEV (reference sequence). The ends were cut back, 6 bases at V and 0 bases at J, with 15 bases in the middle. CDR3 nucleotide sequence: TGTGCCAGCAGCAAAAGACAGGCCTCCTCCTACGAGCAGTACTTC. The encoded protein is CASSKRQASSYEQYF.

This rearrangement joins TRBV4-1 to TRBJ1-2, with unresolved D. V lost 0 bases and J 2 bases, leaving 13 bases between the germline ends. Looked up from germline, CDR1 is MGHRA and CDR2 is YSYEKL. The CDR3 totals 16 residues. CDR3 nucleotides: TGCGCCAGCAGCCAAGAAGGTGGACGGTCAAACTATGGCTACACCTTC. Encoded protein: CASSQEGGRSNYGYTF.

V usage is TRBV5-6 and J usage is TRBJ2-2; D is possibly TRBD2 (5 bases). The CDR3 is made up of 15 amino acids. Germline CDR1 SGHDT, CDR2 YYEEEE. V was clipped by 2 bases and J by 7 bases, with 15 bases between them. The CDR3 sequence: CASSFRTARVGELFF. CDR3 nucleotides: TGTGCCAGCAGCTTTAGAACCGCGAGGGTCGGGGAGCTGTTTTTT.

This chain uses TRBV15 with TRBJ2-1; D is unresolved. Trimming cost V 0 bases and J 4 bases, with 10 bases left between them. The CDR3 extends over 15 amino acids. CDR1 LNHNV and CDR2 YYDKDF come from the germline V gene (reference sequence). CDR3 protein: CATSRDVSTYNEQFF. CDR3 bases: TGTGCCACCAGCAGAGATGTTTCTACATACAATGAGCAGTTCTTC.

J is TRBJ1-2 and V is TRBV29-1; unclear D gene. CDR1 is SQVTM and CDR2 is ANQGSEA in the germline V gene. V was pared by 4 bases and J by 2 bases, with 14 bases between. There are 14 residues in the CDR3. CDR3 nucleotides: TGCAGCGTTGGTTTGGGAGGAGGGAACTATGGCTACACCTTC. Encoded protein: CSVGLGGGNYGYTF.

In this sample, this clone turned up once. The chain uses TRBV6-5 and TRBJ1-2; 8 nucleotides agree with TRBD1. CDR1 and CDR2 from the germline V gene are MNHEY and SVGAGI. This CDR3 is built from 15 residues. The V and J ends lost 6 bases and 5 bases, in that order; junction bases with no gene match: 11. The CDR3 here is CASSPGTGGVYGYTF. Written as DNA, the CDR3 is TGTGCCAGCAGCCCCGGTACAGGGGGAGTTTATGGCTACACCTTC.

This rearrangement joins TRBV21-1 to TRBJ1-2; whether TRBD1, the table's D call, matches the DNA was not checked. TRBV21-1 has pseudogene status. This CDR3 region has 15 residues. The CDR3 bases are TGTGCCAGCAGAAAGACAGGGGGCGCGGACTATGGCTACACCTTC. It is translated as CASRKTGGADYGYTF.

The rearrangement uses TRBV30 and TRBJ2-5; TRBD1 agrees at 9 bases. CDR1 and CDR2 from the germline V gene are GTSNPN and SVGIG (reference sequence). With V trimmed by 8 bases and J by 5 bases, 6 bases remained unmatched. This CDR3 region has 12 residues. This CDR3 is CAVTGGSETQYF. As DNA, the CDR3 is TGTGCCGTAACAGGGGGCAGTGAGACCCAGTACTTC.

A few counts support this clone. The J gene is TRBJ1-5, the V gene TRBV4-3; the D gene is possibly TRBD1 (5 bases). From germline, CDR1 is LGHNA and CDR2 YSLEER. This CDR3 region has 15 residues. V lost 4 bases and J 0 bases, leaving 10 bases between the germline ends. CDR3 nucleotide sequence: TGCGCCAGCAGCCTACGCAGGGATAGCAATCAGCCCCAGCATTTT. Its translation: CASSLRRDSNQPQHF.

This chain connects TRBV29-1 to TRBJ1-1, with D uncertain. The CDR3 runs 13 residues. V was clipped by 1 base and J by 4 bases, with 10 bases between them. In germline, CDR1 is SQVTM, CDR2 ANQGSEA. The CDR3 bases are TGCAGCGTTGAAGGTGGGTCGGGCACTGAAGCTTTCTTT. As protein: CSVEGGSGTEAFF.

Only one count was recorded for this clone. The chain employs TRBV9 and TRBJ2-2, with D unclear. The germline V gene has CDR1 SGDLS and CDR2 YYNGEE. The CDR3 contains 12 residues. The V and J ends lost 1 base and 7 bases respectively, with 5 bases between them. The CDR3 bases are TGTGCCAGCAGCGTACCTGGCGGGGAGCTGTTTTTT. Its translation is CASSVPGGELFF.

The CDR3 DNA is TGTGCCAGCAGCTCCAACCTCAATGGGGAGACCCAGTACTTC. The encoded protein is CASSSNLNGETQYF. The chain couples TRBV5-6 to TRBJ2-5; D ambiguous. Trimming left V 3 bases short and J 5 bases short, with 14 bases between. The CDR3 length is 14 residues. Germline V lookup: CDR1 SGHDT, CDR2 YYEEEE.

The J gene is TRBJ2-1, the V gene TRBV29-1; D may be TRBD1 (6 bases). The CDR3 runs 13 residues. The germline gives CDR1 SQVTM, CDR2 ANQGSEA. V was pared by 1 base and J by 5 bases, with 9 bases between. The CDR3 here is CSVEGQANNEQFF. As DNA, the CDR3 is TGCAGCGTTGAAGGACAGGCAAACAATGAGCAGTTCTTC.

This clone was counted a few times. The chain recombines TRBV29-1 with TRBJ1-1; 9 nucleotides align to TRBD1. CDR3 length: 13 amino acids. Germline assignment: CDR1 SQVTM and CDR2 ANQGSEA. After removal of 6 bases from V and 3 bases from J, the junction contained 5 bases not matched to a gene. This CDR3 is CSVGTGMDTEAFF. CDR3 bases: TGCAGCGTAGGGACAGGGATGGACACTGAAGCTTTCTTT.

The V gene is TRBV4-3, the J gene TRBJ2-1; no clear D gene. CDR3 length equals 14 residues. Trimming removed 0 bases at V and 5 bases at J, with 8 bases between. Germline V lookup: CDR1 LGHNA, CDR2 YSLEER. The CDR3 DNA reads TGCGCCAGCAGCCAAGATACCGGACACAATGAGCAGTTCTTC. As protein: CASSQDTGHNEQFF.

This clone was found once. The chain joins TRBV4-3 to TRBJ1-6, with D uncertain. Germline V lookup: CDR1 LGHNA, CDR2 YSLEER. The CDR3 totals 14 residues. Trimming pared 0 bases from V and 8 bases from J, leaving 8 bases between. CDR3 sequence reads: CASSQEYGDSPLHF. As DNA, the CDR3 is TGCGCCAGCAGCCAAGAATACGGGGATTCACCCCTCCACTTT.

V gene TRBV6-1 combines with J gene TRBJ2-7; D is perhaps TRBD2 (6 bases). Between the trimmed V and J ends, which lost 6 bases and 1 base, there was a span of 16 bases. Germline assignment: CDR1 MNHNS and CDR2 SASEGT. The CDR3 runs to 15 residues. This CDR3 reads CASRPRGSHSYEQYF. CDR3 nucleotide sequence: TGTGCCAGCAGACCGCGGGGCAGCCATTCCTACGAGCAGTACTTC.

The chain couples TRBV5-1 to TRBJ2-1, with D unresolved. Germline V lookup: CDR1 SGHRS, CDR2 YFSETQ. The CDR3 length is 14 residues. V was pared by 5 bases and J by 5 bases, with 14 bases between. In DNA, the CDR3 is TGCGCCAGCAGGTCAGAGGCGGCTGACAATGAGCAGTTCTTC. Protein product: CASRSEAADNEQFF.